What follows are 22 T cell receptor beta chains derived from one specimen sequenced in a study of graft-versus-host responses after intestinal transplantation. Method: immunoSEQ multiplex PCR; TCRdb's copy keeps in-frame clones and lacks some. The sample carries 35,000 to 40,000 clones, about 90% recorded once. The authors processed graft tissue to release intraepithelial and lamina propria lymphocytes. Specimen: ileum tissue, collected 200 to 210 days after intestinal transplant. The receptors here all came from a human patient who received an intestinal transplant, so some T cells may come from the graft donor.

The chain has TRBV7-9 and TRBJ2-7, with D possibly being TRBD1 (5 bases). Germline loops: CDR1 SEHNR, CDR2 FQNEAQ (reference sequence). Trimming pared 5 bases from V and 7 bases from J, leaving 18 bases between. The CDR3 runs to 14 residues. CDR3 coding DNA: TGTGCCAGCAGCACCAGGGTAGGGGCCTGGGAGCAGTACTTC. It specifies CASSTRVGAWEQYF.

The CDR3 here is CASSFTQNMNTEAFF. The CDR3 region has the DNA TGCGCCAGCAGCTTTACACAGAACATGAACACTGAAGCTTTCTTT. The chain employs TRBV5-1 and TRBJ1-1, with unresolved D. The CDR3 has 15 residues. Trimming cost V 2 bases and J 0 bases, with 11 bases left between them. Per germline, CDR1 SGHRS and CDR2 YFSETQ.

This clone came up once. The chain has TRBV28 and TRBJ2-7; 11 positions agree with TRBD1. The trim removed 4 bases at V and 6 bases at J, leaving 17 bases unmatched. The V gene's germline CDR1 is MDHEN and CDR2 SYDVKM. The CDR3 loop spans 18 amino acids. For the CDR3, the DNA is TGTGCCAGCAGTTCCTCGCCCGGGGGGGGACAGGGGGAGGGCGAGCAGTACTTC. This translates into CASSSSPGGGQGEGEQYF. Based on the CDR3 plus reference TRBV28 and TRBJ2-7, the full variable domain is DVKVTQSSRYLVKRTGEKVFLECVQDMDHENMFWYRQDPGLGLRLIYFSYDVKMKEKGDIPEGYSVSREKKERFSLILESASTNQTSMYLCASSSSPGGGQGEGEQYFGPGTRLTVT.

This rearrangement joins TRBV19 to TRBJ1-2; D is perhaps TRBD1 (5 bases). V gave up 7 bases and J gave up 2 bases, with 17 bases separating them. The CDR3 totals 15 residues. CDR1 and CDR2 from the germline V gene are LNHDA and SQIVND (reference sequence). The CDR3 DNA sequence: TGTGCCAGTACCTTGAAGTCGACAGAGAACTATGGCTACACCTTC. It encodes CASTLKSTENYGYTF.

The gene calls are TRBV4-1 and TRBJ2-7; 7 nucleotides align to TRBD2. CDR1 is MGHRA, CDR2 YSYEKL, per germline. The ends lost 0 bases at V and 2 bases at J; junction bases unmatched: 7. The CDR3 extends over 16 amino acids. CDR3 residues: CASSQDLREPPYEQYF. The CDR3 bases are TGCGCCAGCAGCCAAGATCTGCGGGAGCCCCCCTACGAGCAGTACTTC.

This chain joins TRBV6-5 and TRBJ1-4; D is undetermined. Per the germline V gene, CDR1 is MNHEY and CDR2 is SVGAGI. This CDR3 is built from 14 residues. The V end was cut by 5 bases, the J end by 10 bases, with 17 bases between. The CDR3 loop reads CASSPAYVPGKLFF. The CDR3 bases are TGTGCCAGCAGTCCAGCTTATGTCCCAGGAAAACTGTTTTTT.

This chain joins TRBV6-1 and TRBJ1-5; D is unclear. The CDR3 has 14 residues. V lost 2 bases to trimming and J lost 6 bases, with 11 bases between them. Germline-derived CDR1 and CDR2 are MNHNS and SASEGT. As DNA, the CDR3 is TGTGCCAGCAGTGAATTGAGTACGGGTCAGCCCCAGCATTTT. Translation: CASSELSTGQPQHF.

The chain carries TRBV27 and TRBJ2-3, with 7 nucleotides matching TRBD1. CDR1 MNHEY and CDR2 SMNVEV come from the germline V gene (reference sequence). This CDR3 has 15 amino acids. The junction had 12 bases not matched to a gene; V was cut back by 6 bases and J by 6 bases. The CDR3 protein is CASSQRTGDGDTQYF. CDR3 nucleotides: TGTGCCAGCAGCCAAAGAACAGGGGACGGGGATACGCAGTATTTT.

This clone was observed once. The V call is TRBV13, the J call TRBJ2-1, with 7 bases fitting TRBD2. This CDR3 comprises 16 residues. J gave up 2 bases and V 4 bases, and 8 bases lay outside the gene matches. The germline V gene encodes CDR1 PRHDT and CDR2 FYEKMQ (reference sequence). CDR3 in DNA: TGTGCCAGCAGCTCCGTCCGGGAGGCAACCTACAATGAGCAGTTCTTC. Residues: CASSSVREATYNEQFF.

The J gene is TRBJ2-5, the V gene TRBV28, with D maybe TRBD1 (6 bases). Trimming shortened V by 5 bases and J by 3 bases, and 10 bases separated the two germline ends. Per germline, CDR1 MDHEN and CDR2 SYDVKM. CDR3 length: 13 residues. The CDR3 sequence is CASSRSGEETQYF. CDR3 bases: TGTGCCAGCAGTCGCTCAGGGGAAGAGACCCAGTACTTC.

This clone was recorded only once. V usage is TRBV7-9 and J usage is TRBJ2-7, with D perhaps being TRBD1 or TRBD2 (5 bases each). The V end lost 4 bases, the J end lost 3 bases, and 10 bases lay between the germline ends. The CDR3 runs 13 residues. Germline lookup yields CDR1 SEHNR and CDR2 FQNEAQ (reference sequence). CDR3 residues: CASSSGTGYEQYF. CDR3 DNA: TGTGCCAGCAGCTCCGGGACGGGCTACGAGCAGTACTTC.

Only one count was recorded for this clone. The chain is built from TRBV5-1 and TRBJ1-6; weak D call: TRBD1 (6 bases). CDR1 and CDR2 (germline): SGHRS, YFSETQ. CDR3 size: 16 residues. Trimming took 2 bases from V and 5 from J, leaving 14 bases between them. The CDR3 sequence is CASSLEGGANNSPLHF. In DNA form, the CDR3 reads TGCGCCAGCAGCTTAGAGGGGGGCGCTAATAATTCACCCCTCCACTTT.

The CDR3 DNA is TGCGCCAGCAGCTTGGGACTTTCCACCTCTGGAAACACCATATATTTT. It is translated as CASSLGLSTSGNTIYF. The J gene is TRBJ1-3, the V gene TRBV5-1; D uncertain. This CDR3 has 16 amino acids. V gave up 0 bases and J gave up 0 bases, with 10 bases separating them. CDR1 and CDR2 from the germline V gene are SGHRS and YFSETQ.

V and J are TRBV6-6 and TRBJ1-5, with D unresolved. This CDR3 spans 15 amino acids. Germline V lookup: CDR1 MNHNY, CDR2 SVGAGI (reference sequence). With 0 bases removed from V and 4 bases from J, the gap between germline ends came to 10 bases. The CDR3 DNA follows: TGTGCCAGCAGTTACTCGATCCCCGGGAATCAGCCCCAGCATTTT. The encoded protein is CASSYSIPGNQPQHF.

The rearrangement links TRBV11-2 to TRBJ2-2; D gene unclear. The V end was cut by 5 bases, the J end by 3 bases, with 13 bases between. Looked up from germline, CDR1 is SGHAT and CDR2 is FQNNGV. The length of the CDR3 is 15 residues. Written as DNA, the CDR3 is TGTGCCAGCAGCCCTCCCCGTGGGTACACCGGGGAGCTGTTTTTT. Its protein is CASSPPRGYTGELFF.

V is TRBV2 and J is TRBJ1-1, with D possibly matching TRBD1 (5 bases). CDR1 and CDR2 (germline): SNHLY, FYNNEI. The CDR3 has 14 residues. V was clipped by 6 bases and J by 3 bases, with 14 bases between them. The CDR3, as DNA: TGTGCCAGCAGCGCGGGGCCCTGGGACACTGAAGCTTTCTTT. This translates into CASSAGPWDTEAFF. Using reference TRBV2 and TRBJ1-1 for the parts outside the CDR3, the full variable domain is EPEVTQTPSHQVTQMGQEVILRCVPISNHLYFYWYRQILGQKVEFLVSFYNNEISEKSEIFDDQFSVERPDGSNFTLKIRSTKLEDSAMYFCASSAGPWDTEAFFGQGTRLTVV.

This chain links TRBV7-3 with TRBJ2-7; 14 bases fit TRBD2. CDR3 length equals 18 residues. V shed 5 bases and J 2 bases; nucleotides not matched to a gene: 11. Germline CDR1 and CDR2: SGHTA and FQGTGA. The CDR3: CASSPGTSGSRGAYEQYF. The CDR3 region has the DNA TGTGCCAGCAGCCCGGGGACTAGCGGGAGCAGGGGGGCCTACGAGCAGTACTTC.

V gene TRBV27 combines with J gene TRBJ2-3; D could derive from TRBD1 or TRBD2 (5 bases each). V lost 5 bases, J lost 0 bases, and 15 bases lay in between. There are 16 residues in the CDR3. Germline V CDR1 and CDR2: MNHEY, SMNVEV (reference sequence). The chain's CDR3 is CASSAYRRGSTDTQYF. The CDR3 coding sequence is TGTGCCAGCAGTGCGTACAGGCGAGGGAGCACAGATACGCAGTATTTT.

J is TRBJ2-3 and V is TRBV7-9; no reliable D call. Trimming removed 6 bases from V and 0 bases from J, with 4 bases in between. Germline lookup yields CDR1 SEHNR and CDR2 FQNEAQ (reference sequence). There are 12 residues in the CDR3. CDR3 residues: CASRTSTDTQYF. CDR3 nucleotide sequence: TGTGCCAGCAGGACTAGCACAGATACGCAGTATTTT.

As DNA, the CDR3 is TGTGCCAGCAGCGCCGGACAGGCTAACGCCATTCAGTACTTC. The encoded protein is CASSAGQANAIQYF. The chain links TRBV5-4 to TRBJ2-4, with TRBD1 matching 7 bases. CDR3 length: 14 residues. V gave up 4 bases and J gave up 9 bases; unmatched junction bases: 10. The germline gives CDR1 SGHNT, CDR2 YYREEE (reference sequence).

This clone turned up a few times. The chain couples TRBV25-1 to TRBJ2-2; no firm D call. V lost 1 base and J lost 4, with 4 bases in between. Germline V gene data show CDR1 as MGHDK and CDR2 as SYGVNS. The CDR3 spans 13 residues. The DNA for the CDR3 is TGTGCCAGCAGTGAATGGGGCACCGGGGAGCTGTTTTTT. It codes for CASSEWGTGELFF.

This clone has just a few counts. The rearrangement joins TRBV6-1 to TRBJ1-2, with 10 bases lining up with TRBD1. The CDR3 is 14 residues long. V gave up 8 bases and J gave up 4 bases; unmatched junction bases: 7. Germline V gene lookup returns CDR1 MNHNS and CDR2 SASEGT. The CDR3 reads CASRGTGDSYGYTF. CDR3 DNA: TGTGCCAGCCGCGGGACAGGGGACAGCTATGGCTACACCTTC.